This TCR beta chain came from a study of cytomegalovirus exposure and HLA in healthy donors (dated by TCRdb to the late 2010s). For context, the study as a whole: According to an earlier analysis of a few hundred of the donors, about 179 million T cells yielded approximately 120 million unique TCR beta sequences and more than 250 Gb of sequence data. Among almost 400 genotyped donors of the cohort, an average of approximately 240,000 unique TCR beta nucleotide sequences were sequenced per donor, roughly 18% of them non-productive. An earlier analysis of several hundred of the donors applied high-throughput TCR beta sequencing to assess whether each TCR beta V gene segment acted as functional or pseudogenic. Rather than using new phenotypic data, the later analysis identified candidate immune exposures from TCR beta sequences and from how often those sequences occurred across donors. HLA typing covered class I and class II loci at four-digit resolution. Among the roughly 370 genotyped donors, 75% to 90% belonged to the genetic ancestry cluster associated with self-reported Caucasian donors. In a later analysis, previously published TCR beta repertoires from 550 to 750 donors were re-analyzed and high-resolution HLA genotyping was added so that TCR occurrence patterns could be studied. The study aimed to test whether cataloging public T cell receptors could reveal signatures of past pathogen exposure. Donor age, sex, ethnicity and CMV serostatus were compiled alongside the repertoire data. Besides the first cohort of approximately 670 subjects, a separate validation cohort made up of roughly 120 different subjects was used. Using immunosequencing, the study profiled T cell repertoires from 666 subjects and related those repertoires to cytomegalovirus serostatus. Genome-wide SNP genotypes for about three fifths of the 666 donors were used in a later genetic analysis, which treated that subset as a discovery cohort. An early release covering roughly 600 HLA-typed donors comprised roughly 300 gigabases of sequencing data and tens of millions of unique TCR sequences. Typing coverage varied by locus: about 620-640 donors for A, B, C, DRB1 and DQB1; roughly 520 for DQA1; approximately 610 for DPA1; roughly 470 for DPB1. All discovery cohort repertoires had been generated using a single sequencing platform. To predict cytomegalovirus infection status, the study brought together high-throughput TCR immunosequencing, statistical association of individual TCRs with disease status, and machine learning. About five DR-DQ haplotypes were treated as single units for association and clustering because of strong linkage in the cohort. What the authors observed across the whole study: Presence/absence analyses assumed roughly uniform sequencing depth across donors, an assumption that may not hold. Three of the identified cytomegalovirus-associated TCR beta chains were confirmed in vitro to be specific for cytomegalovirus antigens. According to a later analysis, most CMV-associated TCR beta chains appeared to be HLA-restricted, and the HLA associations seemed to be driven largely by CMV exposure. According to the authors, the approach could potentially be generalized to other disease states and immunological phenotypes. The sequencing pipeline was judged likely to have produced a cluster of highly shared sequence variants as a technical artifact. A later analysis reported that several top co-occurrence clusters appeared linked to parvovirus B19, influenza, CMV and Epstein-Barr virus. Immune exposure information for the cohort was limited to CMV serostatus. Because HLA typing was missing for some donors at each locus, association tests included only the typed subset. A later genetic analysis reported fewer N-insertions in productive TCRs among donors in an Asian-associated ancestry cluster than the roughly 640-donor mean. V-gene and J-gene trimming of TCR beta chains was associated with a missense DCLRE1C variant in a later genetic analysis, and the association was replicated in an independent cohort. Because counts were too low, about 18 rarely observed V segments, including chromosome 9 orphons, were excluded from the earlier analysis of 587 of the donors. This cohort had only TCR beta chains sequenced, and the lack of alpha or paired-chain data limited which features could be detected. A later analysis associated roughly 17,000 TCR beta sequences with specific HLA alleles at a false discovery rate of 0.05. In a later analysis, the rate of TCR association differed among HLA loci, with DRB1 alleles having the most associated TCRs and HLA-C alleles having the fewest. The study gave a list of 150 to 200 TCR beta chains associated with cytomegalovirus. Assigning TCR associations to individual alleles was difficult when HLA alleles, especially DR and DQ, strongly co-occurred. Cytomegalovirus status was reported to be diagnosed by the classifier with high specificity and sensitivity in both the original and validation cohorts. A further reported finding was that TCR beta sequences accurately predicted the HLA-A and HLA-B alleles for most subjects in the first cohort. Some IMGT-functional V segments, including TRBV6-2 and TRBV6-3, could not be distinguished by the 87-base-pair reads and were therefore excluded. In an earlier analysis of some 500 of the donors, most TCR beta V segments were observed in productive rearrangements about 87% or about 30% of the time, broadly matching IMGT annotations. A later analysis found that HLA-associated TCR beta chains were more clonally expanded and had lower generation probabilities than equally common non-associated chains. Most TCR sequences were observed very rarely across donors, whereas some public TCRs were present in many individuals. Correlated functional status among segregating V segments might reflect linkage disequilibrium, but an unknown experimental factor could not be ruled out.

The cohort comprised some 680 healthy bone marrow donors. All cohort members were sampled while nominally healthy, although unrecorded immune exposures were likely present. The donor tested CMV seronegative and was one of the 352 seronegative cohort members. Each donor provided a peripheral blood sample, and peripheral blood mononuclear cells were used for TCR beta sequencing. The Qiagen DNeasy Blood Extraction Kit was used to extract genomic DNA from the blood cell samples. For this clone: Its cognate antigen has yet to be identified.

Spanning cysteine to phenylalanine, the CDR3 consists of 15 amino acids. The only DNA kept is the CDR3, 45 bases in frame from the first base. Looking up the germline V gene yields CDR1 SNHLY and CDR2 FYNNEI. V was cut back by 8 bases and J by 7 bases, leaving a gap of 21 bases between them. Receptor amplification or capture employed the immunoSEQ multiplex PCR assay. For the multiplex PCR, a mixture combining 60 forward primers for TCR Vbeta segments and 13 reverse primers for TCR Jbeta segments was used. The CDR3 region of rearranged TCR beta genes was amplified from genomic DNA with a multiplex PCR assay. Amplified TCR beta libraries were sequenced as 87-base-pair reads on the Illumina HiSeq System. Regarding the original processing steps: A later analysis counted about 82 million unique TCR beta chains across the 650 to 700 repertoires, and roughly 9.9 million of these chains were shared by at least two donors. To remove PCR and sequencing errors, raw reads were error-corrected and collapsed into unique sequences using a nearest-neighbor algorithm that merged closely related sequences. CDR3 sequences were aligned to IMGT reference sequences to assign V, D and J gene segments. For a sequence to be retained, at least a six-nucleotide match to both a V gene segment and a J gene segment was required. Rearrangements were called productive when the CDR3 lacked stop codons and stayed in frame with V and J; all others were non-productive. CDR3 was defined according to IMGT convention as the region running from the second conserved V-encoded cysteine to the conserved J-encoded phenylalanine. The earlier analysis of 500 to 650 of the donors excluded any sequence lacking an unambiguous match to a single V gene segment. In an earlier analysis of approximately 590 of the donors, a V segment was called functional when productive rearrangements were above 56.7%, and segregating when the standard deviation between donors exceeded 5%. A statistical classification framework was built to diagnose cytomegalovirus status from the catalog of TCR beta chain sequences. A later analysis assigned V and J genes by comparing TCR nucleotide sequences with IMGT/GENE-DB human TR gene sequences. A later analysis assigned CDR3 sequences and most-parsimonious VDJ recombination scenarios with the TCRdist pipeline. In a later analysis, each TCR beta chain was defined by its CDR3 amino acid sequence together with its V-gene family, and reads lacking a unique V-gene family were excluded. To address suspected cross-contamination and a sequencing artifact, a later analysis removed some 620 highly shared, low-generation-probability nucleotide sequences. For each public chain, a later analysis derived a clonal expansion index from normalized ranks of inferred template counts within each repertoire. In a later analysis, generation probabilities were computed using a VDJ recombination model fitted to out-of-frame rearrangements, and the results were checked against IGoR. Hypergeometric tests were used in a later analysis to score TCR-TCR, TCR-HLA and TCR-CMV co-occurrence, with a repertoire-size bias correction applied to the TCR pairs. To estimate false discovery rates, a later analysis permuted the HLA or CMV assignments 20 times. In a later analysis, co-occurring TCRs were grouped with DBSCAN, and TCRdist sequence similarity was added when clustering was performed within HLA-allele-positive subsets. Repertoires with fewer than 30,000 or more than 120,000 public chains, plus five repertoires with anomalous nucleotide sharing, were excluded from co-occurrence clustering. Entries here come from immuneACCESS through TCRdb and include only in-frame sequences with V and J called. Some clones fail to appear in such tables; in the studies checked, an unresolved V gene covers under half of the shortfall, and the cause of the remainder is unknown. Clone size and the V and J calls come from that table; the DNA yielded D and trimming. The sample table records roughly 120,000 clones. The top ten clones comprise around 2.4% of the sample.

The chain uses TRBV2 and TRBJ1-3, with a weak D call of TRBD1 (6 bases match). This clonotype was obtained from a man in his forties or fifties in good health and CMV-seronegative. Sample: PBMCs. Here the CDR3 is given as CASVKDSWAENTIYF. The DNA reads TGTGCCAGCGTAAAGGACAGTTGGGCTGAGAACACCATATATTTT.